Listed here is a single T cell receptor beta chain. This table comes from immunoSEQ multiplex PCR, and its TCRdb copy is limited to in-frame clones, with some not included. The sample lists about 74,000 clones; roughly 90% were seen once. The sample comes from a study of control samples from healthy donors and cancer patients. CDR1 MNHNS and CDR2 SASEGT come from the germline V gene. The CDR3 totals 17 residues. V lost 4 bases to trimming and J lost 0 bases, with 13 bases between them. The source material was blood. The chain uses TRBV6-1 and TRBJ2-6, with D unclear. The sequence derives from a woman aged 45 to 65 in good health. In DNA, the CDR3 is TGTGCCAGCAGTGTACACGGATTCAGCTCTGGGGCCAACGTCCTGACTTTC. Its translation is CASSVHGFSSGANVLTF.